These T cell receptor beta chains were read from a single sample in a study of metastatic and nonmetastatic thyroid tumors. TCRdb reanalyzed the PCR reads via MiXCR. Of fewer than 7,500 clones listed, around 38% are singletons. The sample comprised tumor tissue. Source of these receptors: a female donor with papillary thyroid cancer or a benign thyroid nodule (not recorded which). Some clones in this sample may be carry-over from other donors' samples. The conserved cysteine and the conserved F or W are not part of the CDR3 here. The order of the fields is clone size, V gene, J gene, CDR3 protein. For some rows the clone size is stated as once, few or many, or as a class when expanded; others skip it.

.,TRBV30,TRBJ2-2,AWGQGHNTGELF
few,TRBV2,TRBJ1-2,ASRVGEGGYT
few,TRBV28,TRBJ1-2,ASTEGGVYGYT
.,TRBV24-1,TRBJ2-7,ATSDPNRYEQY
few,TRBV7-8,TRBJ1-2,ASSSDGGTGVSGYT
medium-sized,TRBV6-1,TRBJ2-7,ASGRGSAYEQY
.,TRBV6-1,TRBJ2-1,ASILDPRSSYNEQF
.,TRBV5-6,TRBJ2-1,ASSGPGENNEQF
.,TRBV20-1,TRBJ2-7,SAVGNPDRRSHEQY
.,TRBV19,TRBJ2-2,ASSPPGQEYTGELF
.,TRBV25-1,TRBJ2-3,ASSEGVREGYTDTQY
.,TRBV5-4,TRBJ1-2,ASSRTGERYGYT
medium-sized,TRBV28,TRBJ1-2,ASSLADNYGYT
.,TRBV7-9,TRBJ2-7,ASSLPRPGTSEQY
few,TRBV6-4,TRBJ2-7,ASDSSYEQY
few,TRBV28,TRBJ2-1,ASSPVTVAGSYNEQF
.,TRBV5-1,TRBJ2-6,ASSYGDSGANVLT
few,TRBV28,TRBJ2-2,ASSFAGGASEELF
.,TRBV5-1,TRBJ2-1,ASRYDRGNEQF